This T cell receptor (beta chain) was identified during a study of blood T cell repertoires in COVID-19. Study at large: COVID-19 samples from acute and convalescent phases originated in the United States, Italy and Spain. PBMCs, B-cell-depleted T cells, or T cells provided the cDNA or gDNA that made up the material.

Symptom resolution, clearance, or two negative PCRs marked donors in Cohort 3 as recovered. As handled by the study authors: Amplification of reference gene primers was used by the study to estimate nucleated cell counts. Using immunoSEQ multiplex PCR, the repertoire was profiled, and TCRdb retains in-frame clones only, with some absent. Clone size and V and J calls were adopted from that table, with D and trimming inferred from the DNA. The data hold about 250,000 clones, with approximately 84% observed a single time. V lost 7 bases, J lost 5 bases, and 7 bases stayed unmatched. This CDR3 contains 15 residues. Germline CDR1 is PRHDT and CDR2 is FYEKMQ (reference sequence).

The sample consisted of PBMCs or T cells enriched from blood (not recorded which). V and J are TRBV13 and TRBJ1-4; 10 bases are a match to TRBD1. The clonotype comes from a man between 45 and 60 years old who had recovered from COVID-19. The CDR3 loop reads CASTIGDRGNEKLFF. The CDR3 DNA follows: TGTGCCAGCACCATTGGGGACAGGGGCAATGAAAAACTGTTTTTT.